One sample yielded the 32 T cell receptor beta chains listed below, sequenced in a study of T cells after yellow fever vaccination. Using its own MiXCR run on the 5' RACE reads, TCRdb lists one record per CDR3 protein. The data hold about 350,000 distinct CDR3 sequences, with 12% observed a single time. The sequences come from CD4+ T cells sorted from PBMCs, collected 15 days after the yellow fever booster vaccination. These receptors came from a man younger than 30 who received the YFV17D yellow fever vaccine.

This rearrangement joins TRBV6-5 to TRBJ2-3, with D perhaps TRBD1 (6 bases). The length of the CDR3 is 12 residues. Germline V gives CDR1 MNHEY, CDR2 SVGAGI. Trimming left V 6 bases short and J 9 bases short, with 13 bases between. For the CDR3, the DNA is TGTGCCAGCAGAACTACAGGGCACACGCAGTATTTT. This codes for CASRTTGHTQYF.

This chain joins TRBV4-1 and TRBJ1-3; D ambiguous. Deletions cut 1 base from V and 1 base from J, with 8 bases between. Germline values: CDR1 MGHRA, CDR2 YSYEKL. CDR3 length: 15 residues. CDR3 loop: CASSQVDKSGNTIYF. Written as DNA, the CDR3 is TGCGCCAGCAGCCAAGTCGATAAATCTGGAAACACCATATATTTT.

The chain joins TRBV6-5 to TRBJ2-7; 8 positions agree with TRBD1. In germline, CDR1 is MNHEY, CDR2 SVGAGI. The V segment lost 2 bases and the J segment 7 bases; nucleotides outside the gene matches: 16. This CDR3 has 17 residues. The chain's CDR3 is CASSYALHHQGAGEQYV. The CDR3 nucleotides read TGTGCCAGCAGTTACGCCTTACATCATCAGGGGGCGGGTGAGCAGTACGTC.

V gene TRBV10-3 combines with J gene TRBJ1-5; 7 bases are shared with TRBD1. V shed 5 bases and J 0 bases; nucleotides not matched to a gene: 7. The CDR3 spans 16 residues. Germline V gene lookup returns CDR1 ENHRY and CDR2 SYGVKD. CDR3 bases: TGTGCCATCAGTACAGGGGCGAGGAATAGCAATCAGCCCCAGCATTTT. Translated, it gives CAISTGARNSNQPQHF.

A few counts support this clonotype. V gene TRBV9 combines with J gene TRBJ1-1; a possible D gene is TRBD1 (6 bases). Trimming pared 0 bases from V and 5 bases from J, leaving 14 bases between. Germline V lookup: CDR1 SGDLS, CDR2 YYNGEE. CDR3 length: 15 residues. CDR3: CASSVVDEGETEAFF. The CDR3 nucleotides are TGTGCCAGCAGCGTAGTCGACGAGGGGGAGACTGAAGCTTTCTTT.

This clonotype appeared a few times. The V and J genes are TRBV5-4 and TRBJ2-1; possible D gene TRBD1, 5 bases. Germline V CDR1 and CDR2: SGHNT, YYREEE (reference sequence). The CDR3 loop spans 12 amino acids. The V end was cut by 3 bases, the J end by 7 bases, with 8 bases between. The chain's CDR3 is CASSYDRNEQFF. As DNA, the CDR3 is TGTGCCAGCAGCTACGACAGAAATGAGCAGTTCTTC.

The V call is TRBV18, the J call TRBJ1-3; D is unclear. The CDR3 contains 14 residues. V lost 6 bases to trimming and J lost 4 bases, with 13 bases between them. CDR1 is KGHSH, CDR2 LQKENI, per germline. This CDR3 is CASSPPGGGNTIYF. The CDR3 coding sequence is TGTGCCAGCTCTCCGCCGGGCGGCGGAAACACCATATATTTT. Full variable domain (outside the CDR3, taken from reference TRBV18 and TRBJ1-3): NAGVMQNPRHLVRRRGQEARLRCSPMKGHSHVYWYRQLPEEGLKFMVYLQKENIIDESGMPKERFSAEFPKEGPSILRIQQVVRGDSAAYFCASSPPGGGNTIYFGEGSWLTVV.

The chain employs TRBV7-9 and TRBJ1-3; 8 bases fit TRBD1. J lost 12 bases, V lost 5 bases, and 9 bases had no gene match. Per germline, CDR1 SEHNR and CDR2 FQNEAQ (reference sequence). The CDR3 extends over 13 amino acids. The CDR3 protein is CASSLGQAADIYF. CDR3 DNA: TGTGCCAGCAGCCTGGGACAGGCTGCCGACATATATTTT.

This clonotype has only a few counts. The genes are TRBV5-1 and TRBJ2-1; the match to TRBD2 covers 14 bases. The germline V gene has CDR1 SGHRS and CDR2 YFSETQ. CDR3 length: 15 amino acids. Trimming cost V 6 bases and J 5 bases; bases outside gene matches: 4. The chain's CDR3 is CASMGLAGANNEQFF. CDR3 in DNA: TGCGCCAGCATGGGACTAGCGGGGGCGAACAATGAGCAGTTCTTC.

This clonotype has a handful of counts. The rearrangement links TRBV6-5 to TRBJ1-5, with a tentative D call TRBD1 (5 bases). Trimming pared 6 bases from V and 8 bases from J, leaving 17 bases between. Germline V lookup: CDR1 MNHEY, CDR2 SVGAGI. The CDR3 extends over 14 amino acids. The CDR3: CASRTGTAIEPQHF. In DNA form, the CDR3 reads TGTGCCAGCAGGACCGGGACCGCGATCGAGCCCCAGCATTTT.

This clonotype was observed a few times. The chain carries TRBV7-9 and TRBJ1-2, with 12 bases matching TRBD1. CDR1 and CDR2 from the germline V gene are SEHNR and FQNEAQ (reference sequence). CDR3 size: 17 residues. With V trimmed by 5 bases and J by 4 bases, 11 bases remained unmatched. The CDR3 nucleotides read TGTGCCAGCAGCCCGGGACAGGGGGCTTTATCAGGCTATGGCTACACCTTC. Translated: CASSPGQGALSGYGYTF.

V gene TRBV12-3 or TRBV12-4 combines with J gene TRBJ2-7, with a possible D match to TRBD2 (6 bases). Between the trimmed V and J ends, which lost 3 bases and 2 bases, there was a span of 8 bases. The CDR3 consists of 13 residues. The CDR3 DNA is TGTGCCAGCAGTTTGCGGGGCGCCTACGAGCAGTACTTC. Its translation is CASSLRGAYEQYF.

This clonotype was observed at least ten times. The chain uses TRBV12-3 or TRBV12-4 and TRBJ1-4, with D tentatively TRBD1 (5 bases). V shed 4 bases and J shed 7 bases, with 10 bases lying between them. The CDR3 consists of 13 residues. CDR3 coding DNA: TGTGCCAGCAGTTATTTTGGGGGTGAAAAACTGTTTTTT. Encoded protein: CASSYFGGEKLFF.

This clonotype was recorded a few times. The chain links TRBV7-2 to TRBJ2-7; tentatively, D is TRBD1 (6 bases). The CDR3 contains 13 residues. The V end was cut by 0 bases, the J end by 4 bases, with 7 bases between. Germline values: CDR1 SGHTA, CDR2 FQGNSA. The CDR3 DNA is TGTGCCAGCAGCTTAGCGCAGGGGTACGAGCAGTACGTC. Protein: CASSLAQGYEQYV.

This clonotype was counted only a few times. The chain combines TRBV7-6 with TRBJ2-6; no firm D call. Trimming took off 1 base at V and 2 bases at J, with 12 bases between the two ends. Per germline, CDR1 SGHVS and CDR2 FNYEAQ. The CDR3 runs to 17 residues. The CDR3 protein is CASSLDGRPTGANVLTF. Written as DNA, the CDR3 is TGTGCCAGCAGCTTAGATGGCAGGCCGACTGGGGCCAACGTCCTGACTTTC.

This clonotype was observed a handful of times. The J gene is TRBJ2-2, the V gene TRBV12-3 or TRBV12-4, with D possibly called TRBD1 or TRBD2 (5 bases each). V was trimmed by 7 bases and J by 7 bases, leaving 19 bases between them. The CDR3 length is 15 residues. In nucleotides, the CDR3 is TGTGCCAGCATTTTGACCGGCCCTGGGGGCGGGGAGCTGTTTTTT. Protein product: CASILTGPGGGELFF.

This clonotype occurred a few times. The CDR3 spells CASSENGRATGELFF. CDR3 DNA: TGTGCCAGCAGTGAAAATGGCAGGGCCACCGGGGAGCTGTTTTTT. This chain joins TRBV2 and TRBJ2-2, with D possibly TRBD1 on 5 matching bases. V shed 2 bases and J shed 4 bases, with 11 bases lying between them. CDR1 and CDR2 (germline): SNHLY, FYNNEI. This CDR3 is 15 amino acids long. The whole variable domain, filled in from reference TRBV2 and TRBJ2-2, reads EPEVTQTPSHQVTQMGQEVILRCVPISNHLYFYWYRQILGQKVEFLVSFYNNEISEKSEIFDDQFSVERPDGSNFTLKIRSTKLEDSAMYFCASSENGRATGELFFGEGSRLTVL.

Ten or more counts support this clonotype. The V call is TRBV7-2, the J call TRBJ2-3, with TRBD2 matching 7 bases. The ends lost 5 bases at V and 8 bases at J; junction bases unmatched: 13. The CDR3 spans 15 residues. Germline CDR1 SGHTA, CDR2 FQGNSA. The CDR3 DNA reads TGTGCCAGCAGCGTCGCCCCGACCCGGGAGGCTACGCAGTATTTT. This translates into CASSVAPTREATQYF.

The chain is built from TRBV7-9 and TRBJ2-1; TRBD2 matches at 9 bases. Germline loops: CDR1 SEHNR, CDR2 FQNEAQ (reference sequence). V lost 7 bases to trimming and J lost 5 bases; unmatched junction nucleotides: 12. CDR3 length: 16 residues. CDR3 in DNA: TGTGCCAGCATACCCGGTCCTAGCGGGGTCAACAATGAGCAGTTCTTC. It is translated as CASIPGPSGVNNEQFF.

This clonotype came up a few times. CDR3 bases: TGCGCCAGCAGCTCGGTGGAGAGAGGGGCAGATACGCAGTATTTT. Translated: CASSSVERGADTQYF. The chain joins TRBV5-1 to TRBJ2-3, with D possibly called TRBD1 or TRBD2 (5 bases each). Between the trimmed V and J ends, which lost 3 bases and 4 bases, there was a span of 15 bases. This CDR3 region has 15 residues. CDR1 is SGHRS and CDR2 is YFSETQ in the germline V gene.

This clonotype was observed many times. The chain has TRBV29-1 and TRBJ2-7, with D perhaps matching TRBD2 (5 bases). The V and J ends lost 6 bases and 5 bases respectively, with 11 bases between them. This CDR3 has 11 residues. Germline V gene sequence: CDR1 SQVTM, CDR2 ANQGSEA. The CDR3 reads CSVLDGDEQYV. Here the CDR3 DNA reads TGCAGCGTACTAGACGGAGACGAGCAGTACGTC.

This clonotype was counted only a few times. The CDR3 loop reads CASRTSGGSDIQYF. CDR3 coding DNA: TGTGCCTCCAGGACTAGCGGGGGTAGCGACATTCAGTACTTC. The rearrangement uses TRBV12-3 or TRBV12-4 and TRBJ2-4; 13 positions match TRBD2. There are 14 residues in the CDR3. Trimming cost V 11 bases and J 8 bases; bases outside gene matches: 9.

This clonotype was seen only a few times. The chain employs TRBV12-3 or TRBV12-4 and TRBJ2-7; D is perhaps TRBD1 (7 bases). The CDR3 runs 15 residues. The V and J ends lost 5 bases and 3 bases respectively, with 17 bases between them. For the CDR3, the DNA is TGTGCCAGCAGTATAGACAGGGACTTTCGCTACGAGCAGTACTTC. It codes for CASSIDRDFRYEQYF.

V and J are TRBV10-3 and TRBJ1-1; 7 nucleotides align to TRBD1. Germline V lookup: CDR1 ENHRY, CDR2 SYGVKD. This CDR3 region has 13 residues. J was trimmed by 4 bases and V by 8 bases; bases with no gene match: 7. The CDR3 reads CAIEEGAGTEAFF. CDR3 coding DNA: TGTGCCATCGAAGAGGGGGCGGGCACTGAAGCTTTCTTT.

This clonotype has just a few counts. The chain joins TRBV7-3 to TRBJ2-1, with D possibly matching TRBD2 (5 bases). CDR3 length: 15 residues. Germline CDR1 reads SGHTA; CDR2 reads FQGTGA. V was pared by 2 bases and J by 2 bases, with 10 bases between. As DNA, the CDR3 is TGTGCCAGCAGCTTACTCGGGGTAGCCTACAATGAGCAGTTCTTC. It translates to CASSLLGVAYNEQFF.

This clonotype was seen more than once but under ten times. The chain uses TRBV28 and TRBJ1-4; D might be TRBD1 (6 bases). Looked up from germline, CDR1 is MDHEN and CDR2 is SYDVKM. This CDR3 contains 12 residues. The V and J ends lost 9 bases and 5 bases respectively, with 10 bases between them. Here the CDR3 DNA reads TGTGCCAGTGGGACAAGGAATGAAAAACTGTTTTTT. Protein product: CASGTRNEKLFF.

This clonotype was counted between two and nine times. The chain employs TRBV5-5 and TRBJ1-6, with 7 bases lining up with TRBD1. The V gene's germline CDR1 is SGHKS and CDR2 YYEKEE (reference sequence). With V trimmed by 7 bases and J by 0 bases, 7 bases remained unmatched. This CDR3 spans 16 amino acids. The CDR3 sequence: CASHDRASSYNSPLHF. The CDR3 region has the DNA TGTGCCAGCCACGACAGGGCGAGCTCCTATAATTCACCCCTCCACTTT.

The J gene is TRBJ2-1, the V gene TRBV6-5, with 7 bases lining up with TRBD2. The germline V gene has CDR1 MNHEY and CDR2 SVGAGI. The ends lost 6 bases at V and 5 bases at J; junction bases unmatched: 4. CDR3 length: 13 amino acids. This CDR3 is CASRRTRHNEQFF. The CDR3 DNA follows: TGTGCCAGCAGGCGGACTAGACACAATGAGCAGTTCTTC.

The chain recombines TRBV18 with TRBJ2-3; D remains unclear. The CDR3 is 13 residues long. CDR1 is KGHSH and CDR2 is LQKENI in the germline V gene. Between the trimmed V and J ends, which lost 6 bases and 5 bases, there was a span of 12 bases. The DNA of the CDR3 is TGTGCCAGCTCGGATGGAGCCAGAGATACGCAGTATTTT. Its translation: CASSDGARDTQYF.

The V call is TRBV30, the J call TRBJ1-2, with D maybe TRBD1 (5 bases). CDR3 length: 15 amino acids. Per germline, CDR1 GTSNPN and CDR2 SVGIG (reference sequence). Trimming shortened V by 3 bases and J by 2 bases, and 16 bases separated the two germline ends. The CDR3 sequence is CAWRRNGGRNYGYTF. The CDR3 DNA follows: TGTGCCTGGAGACGAAACGGGGGACGGAACTATGGCTACACCTTC.

This clonotype appeared a few times. The rearrangement uses TRBV5-1 and TRBJ2-6; D gene ambiguous. Trimming pared 1 base from V and 2 bases from J, leaving 7 bases between. Germline V gene lookup returns CDR1 SGHRS and CDR2 YFSETQ. The CDR3 consists of 15 residues. This chain's CDR3 is CASSLSVTGANVLTF. The CDR3 nucleotides are TGCGCCAGCAGCTTGTCGGTCACTGGGGCCAACGTCCTGACTTTC.

This clonotype was recorded many times. The J gene is TRBJ1-4, the V gene TRBV7-9; D gene unclear. The germline V gene has CDR1 SEHNR and CDR2 FQNEAQ (reference sequence). The V and J ends lost 4 bases and 1 base respectively, with 13 bases between them. This CDR3 is built from 16 residues. CDR3 protein: CASSSRGMGTNEKLFF. The CDR3 nucleotides read TGTGCCAGCAGCTCTAGAGGGATGGGAACTAATGAAAAACTGTTTTTT.